Listed here are 21 T cell receptor beta chains from one sample, sequenced in a study of beta chain features in type 1 diabetes. Study conclusions and caveats: Shortening that was moderate but significant affected the TCRB CDR3s of Type 1 diabetes patients in all four CD4+ subsets.

Their antigens remain unidentified. Investigators reverse transcribed all isolated RNA, so they sequenced expressed TCRB transcripts. Only in-frame clones appear in the TCRdb table, and some are missing; sequencing was by immunoSEQ multiplex PCR. The sample includes about 240,000 clones, approximately 13% of them seen just once. Sequenced material: naive CD4+ T cells from blood. These receptors came from a young man with type 1 diabetes.

This clone was seen only once. V usage is TRBV19 and J usage is TRBJ2-2; TRBD2 might be the D (5 bases). This CDR3 comprises 14 residues. The germline V gene encodes CDR1 LNHDA and CDR2 SQIVND (reference sequence). Trimming cost V 9 bases and J 0 bases, with 11 bases left between them. The CDR3 spells CASSSGTNTGELFF. The CDR3, as DNA: TGTGCCAGCTCGTCGGGGACGAACACCGGGGAGCTGTTTTTT.

This clone was seen a few times. V usage is TRBV4-1 and J usage is TRBJ2-6; D might be TRBD1 (5 bases). CDR3 length: 17 amino acids. Between the trimmed V and J ends, which lost 4 bases and 0 bases, there was a span of 13 bases. Germline lookup yields CDR1 MGHRA and CDR2 YSYEKL. The CDR3 DNA reads as TGCGCCAGCAGCCTCCAGACAGTTAGCTCTGGGGCCAACGTCCTGACTTTC. As protein: CASSLQTVSSGANVLTF.

The gene calls are TRBV19 and TRBJ2-7; D is possibly TRBD1 (5 bases). The V end was cut by 4 bases, the J end by 5 bases, with 18 bases between. From germline, CDR1 is LNHDA and CDR2 SQIVND (reference sequence). CDR3 size: 15 residues. The DNA for the CDR3 is TGTGCCAGTAGTAGCGGCGCGGTGACAGCAGACGAGCAGTACTTC. Protein product: CASSSGAVTADEQYF.

This clone turned up a few times. The chain has TRBV4-2 and TRBJ1-2, with D uncertain. The CDR3 totals 14 residues. Trimming pared 1 base from V and 5 bases from J, leaving 11 bases between. Germline assignment: CDR1 LGHNA and CDR2 YNFKEQ. CDR3 loop: CASSQGGLGYGYTF. The CDR3 DNA reads as TGTGCCAGCAGCCAAGGAGGGCTTGGGTATGGCTACACCTTC.

This clone was observed a handful of times. The chain carries TRBV2 and TRBJ1-1, with D maybe TRBD1 (6 bases). The CDR3 totals 15 residues. Trimming took 0 bases from V and 1 from J, leaving 9 bases between them. From germline, CDR1 is SNHLY and CDR2 FYNNEI. The CDR3 DNA is TGTGCCAGCAGTGAAGCGGGGGCAGCGAACACTGAAGCTTTCTTT. Translated, it gives CASSEAGAANTEAFF.

This sequence joins TRBV5-1 and TRBJ2-7; 10 nucleotides align to TRBD2. The CDR3 has 13 residues. CDR1 SGHRS and CDR2 YFSETQ come from the germline V gene. Germline trimming cut 4 bases from V and 9 bases from J; bases unmatched to any gene: 7. DNA for the CDR3: TGCGCCAGCAGCGTGGAGACTAGCGGGTGGCAGTACTTC. It codes for CASSVETSGWQYF. The full variable domain, in which reference TRBV5-1 and TRBJ2-7 provide the parts outside the CDR3, is KAGVTQTPRYLIKTRGQQVTLSCSPISGHRSVSWYQQTPGQGLQFLFEYFSETQRNKGNFPGRFSGRQFSNSRSEMNVSTLELGDSALYLCASSVETSGWQYFGPGTRLTVT.

The chain combines TRBV19 with TRBJ2-1; the D gene is possibly TRBD2 (6 bases). Germline CDR1 reads LNHDA; CDR2 reads SQIVND (reference sequence). CDR3 length: 15 amino acids. Trimming shortened V by 6 bases and J by 1 base, and 13 bases separated the two germline ends. Here the CDR3 reads CASRRDFQSYNEQFF. In DNA, the CDR3 is TGTGCCAGTAGACGGGACTTCCAATCCTACAATGAGCAGTTCTTC.

This clone was recorded a few times. The chain couples TRBV10-3 to TRBJ2-7, with a tentative D call TRBD1 (6 bases). CDR3 size: 12 residues. V lost 6 bases to trimming and J lost 12 bases, with 18 bases between them. Germline V lookup: CDR1 ENHRY, CDR2 SYGVKD. CDR3 DNA sequence: TGTGCCATCAGCGACCCCGGACAGAGTGTGTACTTC. Encoded protein: CAISDPGQSVYF.

The chain carries TRBV15 and TRBJ2-4, with no clear D. Trimming took off 0 bases at V and 5 bases at J, with 11 bases between the two ends. Germline CDR1 LNHNV, CDR2 YYDKDF (reference sequence). CDR3 length: 15 amino acids. The CDR3 DNA reads TGTGCCACCAGCAGAGATGGGCAGAGCCAAAACATTCAGTACTTC. Translating it yields CATSRDGQSQNIQYF.

The chain recombines TRBV18 with TRBJ2-5; 8 bases are shared with TRBD2. Germline V gives CDR1 KGHSH, CDR2 LQKENI. Trimming took 1 base from V and 2 from J; bases not matched to a gene: 3. The CDR3 has 15 amino acids. The DNA for the CDR3 is TGTGCCAGCTCACCACTTCGGGGGGGGCAAGAGACCCAGTACTTC. Residues: CASSPLRGGQETQYF.

A few counts support this clone. The genes are TRBV4-1 and TRBJ2-2, with 7 positions matching TRBD2. There are 16 residues in the CDR3. V dropped 0 bases and J dropped 1; count of bases not matched to a gene: 2. The V gene's germline CDR1 is MGHRA and CDR2 YSYEKL. Here the CDR3 DNA reads TGCGCCAGCAGCCAAGACGGCGGGGGGAACACCGGGGAGCTGTTTTTT. It encodes CASSQDGGGNTGELFF.

This clone was seen a handful of times. V is TRBV29-1 and J is TRBJ2-5, with 9 nucleotides matching TRBD2. The length of the CDR3 is 15 residues. With V trimmed by 7 bases and J by 2 bases, 11 bases remained unmatched. From germline, CDR1 is SQVTM and CDR2 ANQGSEA. The CDR3 DNA follows: TGCAGCGCCAAGGGGGGTAGCGGGGGTCAAGAGACCCAGTACTTC. Amino acid sequence: CSAKGGSGGQETQYF.

This clone has only a few counts. Written as DNA, the CDR3 is TGTGCCAGCAGTTACTCTGATAGCGGGGATACGCAGTATTTT. Amino acids: CASSYSDSGDTQYF. The chain is built from TRBV6-5 and TRBJ2-3, with 7 bases fitting TRBD2. Germline CDR1 is MNHEY and CDR2 is SVGAGI. The CDR3 length is 14 residues. V lost 0 bases to trimming and J lost 6 bases; unmatched junction nucleotides: 3.

This clone was observed a handful of times. The chain combines TRBV18 with TRBJ2-5, with a weak D call TRBD1 (6 bases). In germline, CDR1 is KGHSH, CDR2 LQKENI. With 4 bases removed from V and 5 bases from J, the gap between germline ends came to 14 bases. CDR3 size: 14 residues. For the CDR3, the DNA is TGTGCCAGCTCACGCCAGGACAGATCGGAGACCCAGTACTTC. Protein sequence: CASSRQDRSETQYF.

V usage is TRBV14 and J usage is TRBJ1-5; the D gene is possibly TRBD1 (5 bases). The germline V gene has CDR1 SGHDN and CDR2 FVKESK. The V end lost 3 bases, the J end lost 3 bases, and 6 bases lay between the germline ends. CDR3 size: 13 residues. CDR3 sequence (DNA): TGTGCCAGCAGCCAGGGGCCCAATCAGCCCCAGCATTTT. Amino acid sequence: CASSQGPNQPQHF.

The chain combines TRBV30 with TRBJ1-2, with a weak D call TRBD1 (5 bases). The CDR3 runs to 14 residues. Germline CDR1 is GTSNPN and CDR2 is SVGIG (reference sequence). The V end lost 2 bases, the J end lost 4 bases, and 14 bases lay between the germline ends. CDR3 DNA: TGTGCCTGGAGTACCACCGGGGGACCCTATGGCTACACCTTC. It specifies CAWSTTGGPYGYTF. The full variable domain, its missing parts supplied by reference TRBV30 and TRBJ1-2, is SQTIHQWPATLVQPVGSPLSLECTVEGTSNPNLYWYRQAAGRGLQLLFYSVGIGQISSEVPQNLSASRPQDRQFILSSKKLLLSDSGFYLCAWSTTGGPYGYTFGSGTRLTVV.

This sequence joins TRBV18 and TRBJ2-2, with 8 positions matching TRBD1. The CDR3 runs to 15 residues. The V gene end was trimmed by 6 bases and the J gene end by 3 bases; junction bases not matched to a gene: 6. Germline CDR1 and CDR2: KGHSH and LQKENI. The CDR3 DNA sequence: TGTGCCAGCTCTACGGGACAGGTGGACACCGGGGAGCTGTTTTTT. Its protein is CASSTGQVDTGELFF.

V gene TRBV5-4 combines with J gene TRBJ2-3, with a possible D match to TRBD2 (5 bases). The V end lost 4 bases, the J end lost 2 bases, and 11 bases lay between the germline ends. CDR1 SGHNT and CDR2 YYREEE come from the germline V gene (reference sequence). The CDR3 totals 14 residues. The CDR3 is CASSPRTHTDTQYF. CDR3 in DNA: TGTGCCAGCAGCCCCCGGACTCACACAGATACGCAGTATTTT.

This sequence joins TRBV30 and TRBJ2-5; D call uncertain. Trimming took 0 bases from V and 5 from J, leaving 10 bases between them. CDR3 length: 13 amino acids. Per germline, CDR1 GTSNPN and CDR2 SVGIG (reference sequence). The CDR3 DNA reads TGTGCCTGGAGTGTAACTGTTTGGGAGACCCAGTACTTC. This gives the protein CAWSVTVWETQYF.

This clone was observed a few times. This sequence joins TRBV5-1 and TRBJ2-2; D is undetermined. Germline V gene lookup returns CDR1 SGHRS and CDR2 YFSETQ. The CDR3 is 14 residues long. Trimming stripped 7 bases from V and 2 bases from J, with 12 bases between. DNA for the CDR3: TGCGCCAGCTCCCGCGGCCTCAACACCGGGGAGCTGTTTTTT. The encoded protein is CASSRGLNTGELFF.

The chain links TRBV6-5 to TRBJ2-7, with D perhaps TRBD1 (5 bases). The germline V and J ends were trimmed by 6 bases and 0 bases, with 15 bases remaining between them. The CDR3 loop spans 15 amino acids. The germline V gene encodes CDR1 MNHEY and CDR2 SVGAGI. The CDR3 here is CASRGQGLGSYEQYF. The CDR3 DNA is TGTGCCAGCAGAGGACAAGGTCTGGGCTCCTACGAGCAGTACTTC.